The clone carrying this TCR beta chain was seen only once. As yet, its antigen is unknown. The sample originates from a study of T cell responses to AZD1222 COVID-19 vaccine. Findings and limits, study-wide: Spike regions recognized by vaccine-associated CD4 TCRs spanned the protein, led by 160-218 and 743-854. Most donors were white British, females outnumbered males, and clonal diversity was possibly underestimated. Once two AZD1222 doses were given, Spike-specific TCR breadth and depth went up. Regions left unmutated in variants are reportedly the target of nearly half of spike-specific TCRs.

Trimming took 2 bases from V and 4 from J, leaving 2 bases between them. The CDR3 runs to 12 residues. Germline V gene sequence: CDR1 MNHNY, CDR2 SVGAGI (reference sequence). Sequenced by immunoSEQ multiplex PCR; TCRdb stores in-frame clones only, minus some. The sample shows 95,000 to 150,000 clones, 70% to 90% of them seen only once. V gene TRBV6-6 combines with J gene TRBJ2-2; D not certain. This receptor was identified in an adult who received the AZD1222 COVID-19 vaccine. The input for sequencing was peripheral blood, taken 28 days after the second AZD1222 dose. CDR3 nucleotide sequence: TGTGCCAGCAGTTACGGCACCGGGGAGCTGTTTTTT. Its translation: CASSYGTGELFF.